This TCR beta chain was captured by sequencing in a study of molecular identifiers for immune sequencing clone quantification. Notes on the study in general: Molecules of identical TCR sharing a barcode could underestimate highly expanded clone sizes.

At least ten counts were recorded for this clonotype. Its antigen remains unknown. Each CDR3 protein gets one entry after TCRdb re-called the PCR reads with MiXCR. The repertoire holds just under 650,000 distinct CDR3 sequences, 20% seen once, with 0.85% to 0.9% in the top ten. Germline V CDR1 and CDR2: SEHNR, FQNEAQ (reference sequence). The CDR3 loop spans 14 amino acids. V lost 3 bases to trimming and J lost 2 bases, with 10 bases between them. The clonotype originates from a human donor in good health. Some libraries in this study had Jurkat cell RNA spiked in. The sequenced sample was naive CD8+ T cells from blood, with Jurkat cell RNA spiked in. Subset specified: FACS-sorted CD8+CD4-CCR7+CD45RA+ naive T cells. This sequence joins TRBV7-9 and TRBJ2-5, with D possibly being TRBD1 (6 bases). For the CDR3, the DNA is TGTGCCAGCAGCTTTCCGGGACATCAAGAGACCCAGTACTTC. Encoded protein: CASSFPGHQETQYF.